The clone carrying this T cell receptor (beta chain) was observed a single time. Its antigen is currently unknown. This sample was included in a study of graft-versus-host responses after intestinal transplantation. On the study more broadly: Isolated intestinal, liver-intestinal, or multivisceral transplants had been given to the recipients. All recipients got anti-thymocyte globulin induction, then tacrolimus and steroids for roughly three years. Points from the study as a whole: Investigators detected GvH clones in recipient marrow, with some emerging earlier in ileum or blood.

Post-transplantation marrow specimens were derived from the posterior iliac crest or an alternative site. Assay: immunoSEQ multiplex PCR; the TCRdb copy retains only in-frame clones and omits some. Among about 19,000 clones listed, approximately 89% were seen once. The CDR3 contains 15 residues. CDR1 is MNHNS and CDR2 is SASEGT in the germline V gene. V lost 6 bases and J lost 4; bases outside the gene matches: 6. The source material was bone marrow, sampled approximately 130 days after transplant. The clonotype comes from a human patient who received an intestinal transplant, so some T cells may come from the graft donor. The chain uses TRBV6-1 and TRBJ1-5; TRBD1 aligns across 10 bases. The CDR3 DNA reads as TGTGCCAGCAGGGAGACAGGGGGCTTGAATCAGCCCCAGCATTTT. Translated, it gives CASRETGGLNQPQHF.